This T cell receptor (beta chain) appears in the sequencing data of a study of blood T cell repertoires in COVID-19. The wider study: COVID-19 samples from acute and convalescent phases originated in the United States, Italy and Spain. In each case, the material was cDNA or gDNA derived from T cells, B-cell-depleted T cells, or PBMCs.

The CDR3 runs to 13 residues. Trimming at V came to 8 bases and at J to 4 bases, leaving 7 bases not matched to a gene. Germline V lookup: CDR1 MNHEY, CDR2 SMNVEV (reference sequence). Authors' data handling: By means of reference gene primer amplification, nucleated cell counts were estimated. Profiled with immunoSEQ multiplex PCR; TCRdb holds only in-frame clones, not every one. V, J and clone size were drawn from that table, and D and trimming were deduced from the DNA. The sample holds roughly 280,000 clones, approximately 87% seen once. The receptor's source is a man aged 60 to 75 who had recovered from COVID-19. Sequencing was done on a sample of peripheral blood. The chain carries TRBV27 and TRBJ2-5; 7 bases are a match to TRBD1. CDR3 sequence reads: CASGPNRGETQYF. CDR3 DNA: TGTGCCAGCGGGCCGAACAGGGGAGAGACCCAGTACTTC.